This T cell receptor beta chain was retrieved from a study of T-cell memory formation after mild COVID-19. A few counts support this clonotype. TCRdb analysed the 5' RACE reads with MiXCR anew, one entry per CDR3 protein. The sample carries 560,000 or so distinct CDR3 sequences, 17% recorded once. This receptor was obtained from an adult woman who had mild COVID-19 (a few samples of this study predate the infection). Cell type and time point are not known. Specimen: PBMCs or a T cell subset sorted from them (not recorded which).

The CDR3 here is CASSRGLATDTQYF. In nucleotides, the CDR3 is TGTGCCAGCAGCCGAGGACTAGCGACAGATACGCAGTATTTT. J is TRBJ2-3 and V is TRBV7-3; 9 nucleotides align to TRBD2. The trim removed 5 bases at V and 3 bases at J, leaving 3 bases unmatched. CDR3 length: 14 residues. The germline gives CDR1 SGHTA, CDR2 FQGTGA.